What follows are 30 T cell receptor beta chains derived from one specimen sequenced in a study of blood T cell repertoires in COVID-19. Sequenced by immunoSEQ multiplex PCR; TCRdb stores in-frame clones only, minus some. The sample comprises 35,000 to 40,000 clones, roughly 75% of which are singletons, and about 40% rests with the top ten. Sequenced material: peripheral blood. The source is a man aged 80 or over with active or convalescent COVID-19.

This clone is a singleton in its sample. The chain carries TRBV3-1 (or the pseudogene TRBV3-2) and TRBJ2-4; 7 nucleotides line up with TRBD1. Looked up from germline, CDR1 is LGHDT and CDR2 is YNNKEL (reference sequence). This CDR3 spans 15 amino acids. V was clipped by 6 bases and J by 1 base; unmatched bases: 6. The CDR3 DNA reads as TGTGCCAGCAGTCCCGGGACAGCCGCCAAAAACATTCAGTACTTC. This gives the protein CASSPGTAAKNIQYF.

V and J are TRBV7-3 and TRBJ2-7; 7 nucleotides align to TRBD1. The germline CDR1 and CDR2 sequences are SGHTA and FQGTGA. Losses at the gene ends were 4 bases for V and 5 bases for J; bases not matched to a gene: 5. This CDR3 has 13 residues. The CDR3 reads CASSSTGDHEQYF. The CDR3, as DNA: TGTGCCAGCAGCTCTACAGGGGACCACGAGCAGTACTTC.

The rearrangement uses TRBV14 and TRBJ2-5; D may be TRBD2 (6 bases). Trimming shortened V by 0 bases and J by 3 bases, and 20 bases separated the two germline ends. Germline assignment: CDR1 SGHDN and CDR2 FVKESK. This CDR3 has 18 amino acids. DNA for the CDR3: TGTGCCAGCAGCCAAGATGGAGTTTTGGATTGGAGGGAAGAGACCCAGTACTTC. Its translation is CASSQDGVLDWREETQYF. Drawing the rest from reference TRBV14 and TRBJ2-5, the complete variable domain is EAGVTQFPSHSVIEKGQTVTLRCDPISGHDNLYWYRRVMGKEIKFLLHFVKESKQDESGMPNNRFLAERTGGTYSTLKVQPAELEDSGVYFCASSQDGVLDWREETQYFGPGTRLLVL.

V usage is TRBV7-6 and J usage is TRBJ2-5; D possibly corresponds to TRBD2 (6 bases). The CDR3 runs to 14 residues. V dropped 5 bases and J dropped 1 base, with 11 bases sitting between them. Germline V gene data show CDR1 as SGHVS and CDR2 as FNYEAQ. CDR3 coding DNA: TGTGCCAGCAGCCAAGCGGGCAGCCAAGAGACCCAGTACTTC. Protein: CASSQAGSQETQYF.

The gene calls are TRBV28 and TRBJ1-2; D is ambiguous. The CDR3 totals 14 residues. Trimming pared 6 bases from V and 2 bases from J, leaving 13 bases between. Germline lookup yields CDR1 MDHEN and CDR2 SYDVKM. CDR3 sequence (DNA): TGTGCCAGCAGAATCGGGAGAGGCAACTATGGCTACACCTTC. This gives the protein CASRIGRGNYGYTF.

This rearrangement joins TRBV18 to TRBJ1-2; D possibly corresponds to TRBD1 (5 bases). The CDR3 contains 17 residues. V shed 3 bases and J shed 0 bases, with 17 bases lying between them. Germline V gene lookup returns CDR1 KGHSH and CDR2 LQKENI. CDR3 bases: TGTGCCAGCTCACCCGGGTCGGGGACTGTCGCTAACTATGGCTACACCTTC. Residues: CASSPGSGTVANYGYTF.

The chain joins TRBV5-1 to TRBJ2-1; D ambiguous. This CDR3 has 14 amino acids. The germline gives CDR1 SGHRS, CDR2 YFSETQ. V lost 2 bases and J 3 bases, leaving 9 bases between the germline ends. The CDR3 loop is CASSFQQNYNEQFF. CDR3 in DNA: TGCGCCAGCAGCTTCCAACAGAACTACAATGAGCAGTTCTTC.

This clone is a singleton in its sample. The J gene is TRBJ1-1, the V gene TRBV7-6; TRBD1 matches at 8 bases. The V gene's germline CDR1 is SGHVS and CDR2 FNYEAQ. The CDR3 length is 12 residues. Unmatched junction bases numbered 6, after V lost 5 bases and J lost 10 bases. The CDR3 DNA is TGTGCCAGCAGCCCGGGGACAGGTCGAGCTTTCTTT. Translated, it gives CASSPGTGRAFF. Supplemented by reference TRBV7-6 and TRBJ1-1, the full variable domain reads GAGVSQSPRYKVTKRGQDVALRCDPISGHVSLYWYRQALGQGPEFLTYFNYEAQQDKSGLPNDRFSAERPEGSISTLTIQRTEQRDSAMYRCASSPGTGRAFFGQGTRLTVV.

The chain links TRBV6-1 to TRBJ2-2; D gene uncertain. Germline V gives CDR1 MNHNS, CDR2 SASEGT. This CDR3 spans 16 amino acids. The V end lost 2 bases, the J end lost 0 bases, and 10 bases lay between the germline ends. DNA of the CDR3: TGTGCCAGCAGTGAATTCGGGTTGGCGAACACCGGGGAGCTGTTTTTT. This translates into CASSEFGLANTGELFF.

The sample holds a few counts of this clone. This chain connects TRBV7-9 to TRBJ1-4; unclear D gene. The CDR3 totals 11 residues. Germline V gene lookup returns CDR1 SEHNR and CDR2 FQNEAQ (reference sequence). V shed 5 bases and J shed 5 bases, with 3 bases lying between them. The CDR3 loop is CASSLNEKLFF. The CDR3 DNA is TGTGCCAGCAGCCTAAATGAAAAACTGTTTTTT.

J is TRBJ2-3 and V is TRBV5-1; perhaps TRBD1 as D (5 bases). V was trimmed by 0 bases and J by 2 bases, leaving 16 bases between them. CDR1 SGHRS and CDR2 YFSETQ come from the germline V gene. The length of the CDR3 is 17 residues. CDR3 residues: CASSLASRADFTDTQYF. CDR3 nucleotides: TGCGCCAGCAGCTTGGCTTCCAGGGCGGATTTCACAGATACGCAGTATTTT.

The chain links TRBV7-2 to TRBJ2-3, with 9 bases that match TRBD2. The CDR3 contains 15 residues. Per germline, CDR1 SGHTA and CDR2 FQGNSA. Losses at the gene ends were 3 bases for V and 4 bases for J; bases not matched to a gene: 5. The CDR3 DNA reads TGTGCCAGCAGCTTGTATAGCGGGAGTTCAGATACGCAGTATTTT. It yields the protein CASSLYSGSSDTQYF. The full variable domain, its missing parts supplied by reference TRBV7-2 and TRBJ2-3, is GAGVSQSPSNKVTEKGKDVELRCDPISGHTALYWYRQSLGQGLEFLIYFQGNSAPDKSGLPSDRFSAERTGGSVSTLTIQRTQQEDSAVYLCASSLYSGSSDTQYFGPGTRLTVL.

The chain combines TRBV6-6 with TRBJ1-1, with D tentatively TRBD1 (6 bases). The V gene lost 6 bases and the J gene lost 4 bases, with 12 bases spanning the gap. Per the germline V gene, CDR1 is MNHNY and CDR2 is SVGAGI (reference sequence). The CDR3 contains 13 residues. CDR3 amino acids: CASSTKQGTEAFF. The CDR3 region has the DNA TGTGCCAGCAGCACGAAACAGGGCACTGAAGCTTTCTTT.

J is TRBJ2-3 and V is TRBV6-5; TRBD1 might be the D (5 bases). Germline lookup yields CDR1 MNHEY and CDR2 SVGAGI. The CDR3 consists of 12 residues. Trimming cost V 8 bases and J 5 bases, with 11 bases left between them. CDR3 in amino acids: CASSGARDTQYF. Here the CDR3 DNA reads TGTGCCAGCTCTGGGGCACGAGATACGCAGTATTTT.

The CDR3 region is CASSLSTSLETQYF. For the CDR3, the DNA is TGTGCCAGCAGTTTATCGACTAGTCTAGAGACCCAGTACTTC. The rearrangement uses TRBV27 and TRBJ2-5, with a tentative D call TRBD2 (6 bases). CDR1 and CDR2 (germline): MNHEY, SMNVEV (reference sequence). Trimming pared 0 bases from V and 4 bases from J, leaving 9 bases between. The CDR3 runs to 14 residues.

A few counts support this clone. The chain combines TRBV10-3 with TRBJ2-4, with D uncertain. The CDR3 length is 12 residues. V lost 3 bases, J lost 5 bases, and 5 bases lay in between. The germline V gene encodes CDR1 ENHRY and CDR2 SYGVKD. CDR3: CAISDGQNIQYF. For the CDR3, the DNA is TGTGCCATCAGTGATGGGCAAAACATTCAGTACTTC.

J is TRBJ1-2 and V is TRBV27; 11 bases line up with TRBD1. This CDR3 has 13 residues. CDR1 is MNHEY and CDR2 is SMNVEV in the germline V gene (reference sequence). V was pared by 6 bases and J by 6 bases, with 3 bases of the junction left unmatched. The chain's CDR3 is CASRRTGGHGYTF. In DNA, the CDR3 is TGTGCCAGCAGACGGACAGGGGGCCATGGCTACACCTTC.

The chain couples TRBV5-1 to TRBJ2-2; 7 nucleotides match TRBD1. Trimming removed 1 base from V and 6 bases from J; junction bases left unmatched: 9. Germline V gives CDR1 SGHRS, CDR2 YFSETQ. This CDR3 has 16 residues. CDR3 in amino acids: CASSLSRTGPPGELFF. The CDR3 region has the DNA TGCGCCAGCAGCTTGTCGCGGACAGGTCCCCCCGGGGAGCTGTTTTTT.

The chain carries TRBV10-3 and TRBJ2-7, with 13 bases lining up with TRBD2. This CDR3 contains 17 residues. J gave up 2 bases and V 2 bases, and 6 bases lay outside the gene matches. CDR1 is ENHRY, CDR2 SYGVKD, per germline. CDR3 DNA sequence: TGTGCCATCAGTGAGCCTGGGACTAGCGGGACCCCCTACGAGCAGTACTTC. This translates into CAISEPGTSGTPYEQYF.

The chain joins TRBV12-5 to TRBJ1-1; TRBD1 might be the D (6 bases). Germline CDR1 LGHNT, CDR2 FRNRAP. Trimming shortened V by 5 bases and J by 4 bases, and 14 bases separated the two germline ends. There are 14 residues in the CDR3. The CDR3 is CASGEQGKGTEAFF. The DNA of the CDR3 is TGTGCTAGTGGTGAACAGGGTAAAGGCACTGAAGCTTTCTTT.

This rearrangement joins TRBV24-1 to TRBJ2-2, with 10 positions matching TRBD1. Germline CDR1 is KGHDR and CDR2 is SFDVKD. V was pared by 3 bases and J by 6 bases, with 6 bases of the junction left unmatched. CDR3 length: 16 residues. DNA for the CDR3: TGTGCCACCAGTGATGACAGGGGGCGATTTTCCGGGGAGCTGTTTTTT. Translating gives CATSDDRGRFSGELFF.

This sequence joins TRBV15 and TRBJ1-6; possibly TRBD1 for D (5 bases). The CDR3 sequence is 14 residues long. V lost 4 bases and J 9 bases, leaving 13 bases between the germline ends. CDR1 and CDR2 from the germline V gene are LNHNV and YYDKDF (reference sequence). The CDR3 loop reads CATSTYGTSSPLHF. The CDR3 DNA is TGTGCCACCAGCACTTACGGGACTTCTTCACCCCTCCACTTT.

This chain links TRBV9 with TRBJ2-5; D is perhaps TRBD1 (5 bases). The germline V gene has CDR1 SGDLS and CDR2 YYNGEE. The CDR3 runs to 15 residues. The V gene lost 0 bases and the J gene lost 1 base, with 10 bases spanning the gap. CDR3 nucleotides: TGTGCCAGCAGCGTAGTCCCAGGGCTCCAAGAGACCCAGTACTTC. It codes for CASSVVPGLQETQYF.

The chain couples TRBV19 to TRBJ2-2; TRBD1 matches 7 bases. The germline V gene has CDR1 LNHDA and CDR2 SQIVND (reference sequence). This CDR3 has 15 residues. Unmatched junction bases numbered 5, after V lost 5 bases and J lost 2 bases. The CDR3 DNA reads TGTGCCAGTAGTTTCTCAGGGGGAAACACCGGGGAGCTGTTTTTT. It encodes CASSFSGGNTGELFF. Full variable domain (rest looked up from reference TRBV19 and TRBJ2-2): DGGITQSPKYLFRKEGQNVTLSCEQNLNHDAMYWYRQDPGQGLRLIYYSQIVNDFQKGDIAEGYSVSREKKESFPLTVTSAQKNPTAFYLCASSFSGGNTGELFFGEGSRLTVL.

The chain combines TRBV5-1 with TRBJ2-2, with a tentative D call TRBD2 (6 bases). The V and J ends lost 4 bases and 6 bases respectively, with 13 bases between them. CDR1 is SGHRS, CDR2 YFSETQ, per germline. The CDR3 loop spans 14 amino acids. The CDR3 here is CASSEGLFPGELFF. The CDR3 DNA is TGCGCCAGCAGCGAGGGACTCTTCCCCGGGGAGCTGTTTTTT.

The chain joins TRBV28 to TRBJ1-2; 9 bases map to TRBD1. The V and J ends lost 6 bases and 0 bases, in that order; junction bases with no gene match: 2. CDR1 is MDHEN, CDR2 SYDVKM, per germline. The CDR3 covers 14 residues. CDR3 sequence reads: CASRDRGSNYGYTF. DNA for the CDR3: TGTGCCAGCAGGGACAGGGGATCTAACTATGGCTACACCTTC.

The chain links TRBV2 to TRBJ2-4, with a weak D call TRBD2 (6 bases). CDR3 length equals 17 residues. Trimming removed 7 bases from V and 1 base from J, with 20 bases in between. The germline V gene has CDR1 SNHLY and CDR2 FYNNEI. DNA of the CDR3: TGTGCCAGCATGCCTAGCGAAAACTTCGGGGCCAAAAACATTCAGTACTTC. Translating gives CASMPSENFGAKNIQYF.

This sequence joins TRBV11-2 and TRBJ2-2; 7 bases line up with TRBD2. The CDR3 extends over 16 amino acids. CDR1 and CDR2 (germline): SGHAT, FQNNGV. Trimming removed 1 base from V and 0 bases from J; junction bases left unmatched: 2. The CDR3 protein is CASSLGTSANTGELFF. The CDR3 DNA is TGTGCCAGCAGCTTAGGTACTAGCGCGAACACCGGGGAGCTGTTTTTT.

The CDR3 DNA reads as TGCAGCGTCACCCGGGACAGGGGCGACGAGCAGTACTTC. Amino acid sequence: CSVTRDRGDEQYF. The V and J genes are TRBV29-1 and TRBJ2-7; 10 bases are a match to TRBD1. Germline assignment: CDR1 SQVTM and CDR2 ANQGSEA. This CDR3 is built from 13 residues. Trimming cost V 6 bases and J 5 bases; bases outside gene matches: 7.

The J gene is TRBJ2-7, the V gene TRBV27; TRBD2 matches at 8 bases. This CDR3 spans 17 amino acids. CDR1 MNHEY and CDR2 SMNVEV come from the germline V gene (reference sequence). V lost 0 bases, J lost 2 bases, and 9 bases stayed unmatched. CDR3: CASSLSAGDVGTYEQYF. The CDR3 DNA follows: TGTGCCAGCAGTTTATCAGCGGGAGACGTGGGAACCTACGAGCAGTACTTC.